Listed below are T cell receptor beta chains from one sample, sequenced in a study of blood T cell repertoires in COVID-19. Assay: immunoSEQ multiplex PCR; the TCRdb copy retains only in-frame clones and omits some. The data hold 120,000 to 150,000 clones, with roughly 84% observed a single time. Material for sequencing was peripheral blood. All receptors come from a human donor in a cohort sampled during active COVID-19. Both conserved end residues are part of each CDR3. Fields, in order: V gene, J gene, D gene, CDR3 protein. D genes are given only for firm matches.

TRBV6-5	TRBJ2-5	NA	CATRYQETQYF
TRBV5-4	TRBJ2-5	TRBD2	CASSAGLAGEETQYF
TRBV5-1	TRBJ1-2	NA	CASSGPETPNYGYTF
TRBV19	TRBJ1-1	NA	CASKEGGTEAFF
TRBV24-1	TRBJ1-1	TRBD1	CATQGQGVPEAFF
TRBV4-2	TRBJ2-3	NA	CASSLSRLPQDTQYF
TRBV15	TRBJ1-3	NA	CATSRQAGSSGNTIYF
TRBV3-1/TRBV3-2	TRBJ1-1	NA	CASSQVDRRNTEAFF
TRBV5-8	TRBJ2-7	NA	CASSPWLGDNEQYF
TRBV30	TRBJ1-2	NA	CAWSVLGARHGYTF
TRBV2	TRBJ1-5	TRBD1	CASRPTGDTPQHF
TRBV10-3	TRBJ1-5	NA	CAISEAQGSQPQHF
TRBV19	TRBJ1-4	TRBD1	CASSRRTGGVYGPTNEKLFF
TRBV9	TRBJ2-3	NA	CASSVEAVSSTDTQYF
TRBV19	TRBJ2-1	NA	CASTLSPAYNEQFF
TRBV7-9	TRBJ1-4	NA	CASSLDVAVANEKLFF
TRBV28	TRBJ2-5	TRBD1	CASRTTGGEETQYF
TRBV30	TRBJ2-7	TRBD1	CAWTGQVLGEQYF
TRBV7-9	TRBJ1-2	NA	CASSLEADWGYTF
TRBV19	TRBJ1-4	NA	CASSMTAREKLFF